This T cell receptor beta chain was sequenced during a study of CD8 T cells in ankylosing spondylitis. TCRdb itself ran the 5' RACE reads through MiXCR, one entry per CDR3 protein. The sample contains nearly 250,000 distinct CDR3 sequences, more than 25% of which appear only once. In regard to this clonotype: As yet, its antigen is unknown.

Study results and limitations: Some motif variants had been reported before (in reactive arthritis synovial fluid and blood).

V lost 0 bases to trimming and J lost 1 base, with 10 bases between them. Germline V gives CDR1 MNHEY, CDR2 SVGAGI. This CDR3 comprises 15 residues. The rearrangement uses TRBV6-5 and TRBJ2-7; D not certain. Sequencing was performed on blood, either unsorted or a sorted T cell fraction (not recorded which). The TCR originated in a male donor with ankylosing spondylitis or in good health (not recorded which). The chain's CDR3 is CASSYSLLNSYEQYF. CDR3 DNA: TGTGCCAGCAGTTACTCCCTCCTTAATTCCTACGAGCAGTACTTC.